The 7 T cell receptor beta chains presented below share a single source sample, sequenced in a study of cytomegalovirus exposure and HLA in healthy donors. With 60 Vbeta and 13 Jbeta primers, the PCR was carried out. Clones were read by immunoSEQ multiplex PCR, and TCRdb kept only the in-frame ones, dropping some. The table shows about 130,000 clones, with about three quarters occurring only once. The specimen was PBMCs. These receptors were collected from a young woman in good health and CMV-seronegative.

The gene calls are TRBV5-4 and TRBJ1-5; D is unresolved. The CDR3 sequence is 14 residues long. The germline gives CDR1 SGHNT, CDR2 YYREEE (reference sequence). V lost 2 bases, J lost 2 bases, and 8 bases lay in between. CDR3 nucleotide sequence: TGTGCCAGCAGCTTTCCCCGAGGCAATCAGCCCCAGCATTTT. The encoded protein is CASSFPRGNQPQHF. The full variable domain, its missing parts supplied by reference TRBV5-4 and TRBJ1-5, is ETGVTQSPTHLIKTRGQQVTLRCSSQSGHNTVSWYQQALGQGPQFIFQYYREEENGRGNFPPRFSGLQFPNYSSELNVNALELDDSALYLCASSFPRGNQPQHFGDGTRLSIL.

Details on this clone: Its ends do not fully match the called genes, so a read error is possible. The chain couples TRBV5-6 to TRBJ1-3; a possible D gene is TRBD1 (5 bases). The CDR3 runs to 14 residues. From germline, CDR1 is SGHDT and CDR2 YYEEEE. CDR3: CASSLGTMGSTIYF. DNA of the CDR3: TGTGCCAGCAGCTTGGGGACAATGGGAAGCACCATATATTTT. Variable domain in full (rest from reference TRBV5-6 and TRBJ1-3): DAGVTQSPTHLIKTRGQQVTLRCSPKSGHDTVSWYQQALGQGPQFIFQYYEEEERQRGNFPDRFSGHQFPNYSSELNVNALLLGDSALYLCASSLGTMGSTIYFGEGSWLTVV.

The V and J genes are TRBV11-2 and TRBJ2-1; D call uncertain. The CDR3 totals 16 residues. Trimming left V 5 bases short and J 3 bases short, with 17 bases between. CDR1 and CDR2 (germline): SGHAT, FQNNGV. The CDR3 reads CASSPLGKRLYNEQFF. The CDR3 bases are TGTGCCAGCAGCCCCCTGGGTAAGAGGCTCTACAATGAGCAGTTCTTC.

The chain is built from TRBV5-1 and TRBJ2-5; TRBD2 matches 8 bases. J lost 2 bases, V lost 3 bases, and 6 bases had no gene match. Per germline, CDR1 SGHRS and CDR2 YFSETQ. The CDR3 totals 15 residues. The CDR3 protein is CASSWGTRGQETQYF. In DNA, the CDR3 is TGCGCCAGCAGCTGGGGGACTAGAGGGCAAGAGACCCAGTACTTC.

The chain combines TRBV6-5 with TRBJ1-2; D gene unclear. Germline-derived CDR1 and CDR2 are MNHEY and SVGAGI. This CDR3 has 12 amino acids. Between the trimmed V and J ends, which lost 0 bases and 8 bases, there was a span of 7 bases. Here the CDR3 DNA reads TGTGCCAGCAGTTACTCGTCGGGAGGCTACACCTTC. Residues: CASSYSSGGYTF.

V is TRBV7-6 and J is TRBJ1-5, with 7 positions matching TRBD1. After removal of 4 bases from V and 5 bases from J, the junction contained 8 bases not matched to a gene. The germline V gene has CDR1 SGHVS and CDR2 FNYEAQ. The CDR3 covers 15 residues. DNA of the CDR3: TGTGCCAGCAGCTCCTTGACAGGGTCTGATCAGCCCCAGCATTTT. Translating gives CASSSLTGSDQPQHF.

The chain recombines TRBV5-1 with TRBJ2-7; 8 bases line up with TRBD1. Germline V CDR1 and CDR2: SGHRS, YFSETQ. The CDR3 has 16 residues. V shed 4 bases and J 6 bases; nucleotides not matched to a gene: 15. For the CDR3, the DNA is TGCGCCAGCAGCCCTCGGACAGGGAACGATGCCTCCGAGCAGTACTTC. It yields the protein CASSPRTGNDASEQYF.